Listed below are T cell receptor beta chains from one sample, sequenced in a study of T cell changes during pregnancy in multiple sclerosis. Sequencing was performed with immunoSEQ multiplex PCR; in TCRdb, only in-frame clones are kept and a portion is missing. The repertoire holds 50,000 to 70,000 clones, with 80% to 95% as singletons. Sequenced here: peripheral blood, sampled in the first trimester of pregnancy. These receptor sequences come from a female donor with multiple sclerosis, enrolled in a pregnancy study. CDR3s include the opening cysteine and the closing phenylalanine or tryptophan. The D gene is left open where the match is weak. Part of the rows lack a size; the others show once, few, many or a class for expanded clones.

j_call d_call v_call clone_size cdr3_nt cdr3_aa
TRBJ1-1 NA TRBV9 NA TGTGCCAGCAGCGCCGACAGGCCTGAAGCTTTCTTT CASSADRPEAFF
TRBJ2-1 NA TRBV19 NA TGTGCCAGTAGTTCCCGACAGATTTCCTACAATGAGCAGTTCTTC CASSSRQISYNEQFF
TRBJ1-2 NA TRBV13 NA TGTGCCAGCAGCTCGAGGAGGGGCGACTATGGCTACACCTTC CASSSRRGDYGYTF
TRBJ2-1 NA TRBV4-2 NA TGTGCCAGCAGCCAAGAAGCGGCAGCCCGGAATGAGCAGTTCTTC CASSQEAAARNEQFF
TRBJ2-1 NA TRBV9 NA TGTGCCAGCAGCGTAGGTGGGGGGGGCAGCACCGAGTTCTTC CASSVGGGGSTEFF
TRBJ2-5 TRBD1 TRBV6-4 NA TGTGCCAGCAGTGTGACAGGGGGCTTTGAGACCCAGTACTTC CASSVTGGFETQYF
TRBJ1-1 NA TRBV9 NA TGTGCCAGCAGCGTAGGGGCACGGCCGAGCACTGAAGCTTTCTTT CASSVGARPSTEAFF
TRBJ2-3 NA TRBV5-1 once TGCGCCAGCAGCTTGAGGGGACAAAACACAGATACGCAGTATTTT CASSLRGQNTDTQYF
TRBJ2-3 TRBD2 TRBV6-1 NA TGTGCCAGCCTCCAGCGGGGGACGCAGTATTTT CASLQRGTQYF
TRBJ1-5 NA TRBV27 NA TGTGCCAGCAGTTCCGAACAGGGTCGCAATCAGCCCCAGCATTTT CASSSEQGRNQPQHF
TRBJ1-4 NA TRBV18 NA TGTGCCAGCTCACCGAGCACGGGGGGGCTTAATGAAAAACTGTTTTTT CASSPSTGGLNEKLFF
TRBJ1-3 NA TRBV4-2 NA TGTGCCAGCAGCCAATTCCATTCGGGTATCGCTGGAAACACCATATATTTT CASSQFHSGIAGNTIYF
TRBJ1-2 TRBD1 TRBV6-8 NA TGTGCCAGCAGTCCCAAGCACTTCACAGGGGCCTACTATGGCTACACCTTC CASSPKHFTGAYYGYTF
TRBJ2-3 TRBD1 TRBV5-1 many TGCGCCAGCAGCCAGGACAGGGTTCCAGATACGCAGTATTTT CASSQDRVPDTQYF
TRBJ2-7 TRBD1 TRBV29-1 NA TGCAGCGTTGCCCCGACAGGGAGCTCCTACGAGCAGTACTTC CSVAPTGSSYEQYF
TRBJ1-2 NA TRBV6-1 NA TGTGCCAGCAGTGAAAAAGAACAGACCCCCTACACCTTC CASSEKEQTPYTF
TRBJ2-7 TRBD1 TRBV10-3 once TGTGCCATCAGTGAGTCCGGGACAGGGCAGTTGGAGCAGTACTTC CAISESGTGQLEQYF